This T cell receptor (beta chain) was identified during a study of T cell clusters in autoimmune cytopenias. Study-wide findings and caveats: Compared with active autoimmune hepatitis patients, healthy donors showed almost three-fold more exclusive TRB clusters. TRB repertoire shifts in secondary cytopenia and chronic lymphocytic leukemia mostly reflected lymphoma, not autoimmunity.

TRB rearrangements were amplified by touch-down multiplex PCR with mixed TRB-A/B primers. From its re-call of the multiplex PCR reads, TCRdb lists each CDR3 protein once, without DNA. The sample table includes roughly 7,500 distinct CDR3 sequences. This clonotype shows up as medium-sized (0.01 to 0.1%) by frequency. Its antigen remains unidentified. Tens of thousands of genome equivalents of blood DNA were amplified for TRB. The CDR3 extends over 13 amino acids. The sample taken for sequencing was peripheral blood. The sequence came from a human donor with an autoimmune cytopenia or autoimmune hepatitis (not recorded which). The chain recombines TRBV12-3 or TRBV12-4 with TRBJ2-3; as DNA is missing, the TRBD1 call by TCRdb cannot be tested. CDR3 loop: CASRRLGTYTQYF.